These T cell receptor beta chains were read from a single sample in a study of vaccination and CD4 T cells after COVID-19. TCRdb independently ran MiXCR on the PCR reads; one entry per CDR3 protein. The sample records around 16,000 distinct CDR3 sequences, approximately 67% being singletons. The antigens for these receptors are not known. Sequencing used CD4+ T cells from blood, cultured in vitro. These receptors were taken from a human donor who had recovered from COVID-19. CDR3s include the opening cysteine and the closing phenylalanine or tryptophan. The D gene is left open where the match is weak. Only part of the rows carry a size: once, few, many, or a class if the clone is expanded.

clone_size j_call d_call v_call cdr3_nt cdr3_aa
. TRBJ1-5 . TRBV7-2 TGTGCCAGCAGCCTCGCTCAGGGTGATCAGCCCCAGCATTTT CASSLAQGDQPQHF
. TRBJ2-1 TRBD2 TRBV6-5 TGTGCCAGCAGTTACTTATCCCCTAGCGGGTGGGACAATGAGCAGTTCTTC CASSYLSPSGWDNEQFF
. TRBJ2-2 . TRBV7-9 TGTGCCAGCAGCCCGAGTCCCGGGACTCCCATTGAGCTGTTTTTT CASSPSPGTPIELFF
. TRBJ1-6 . TRBV11-2 TGTGCCAGCCGCCCCCGGTCGTATAATTCACCCCTCCACTTT CASRPRSYNSPLHF
medium-sized TRBJ1-5 TRBD1 TRBV20-1 TGCAGTGCTCTTGACAGGGCTCGGGGTTATAGCAATCAGCCCCAGCATTTT CSALDRARGYSNQPQHF
. TRBJ1-5 . TRBV15 TGTGCCACCAGCCGCCTAGAGGGGGGCCCAACTTCGCCCCAGCATTTT CATSRLEGGPTSPQHF
. TRBJ2-3 . TRBV6-4 TGTGCCAGCAGCGATCTCACAGATACGCAGTATTTT CASSDLTDTQYF
. TRBJ2-7 TRBD1 TRBV7-9 TGTGCCAGCAGCTTCTTTACAGGGGGGATCCCCTACGAGCAGTACTTC CASSFFTGGIPYEQYF
. TRBJ2-7 . TRBV15 TGTGCCACCAGCCCAGGCCGGGGTTCCTACGAGCAGTACTTC CATSPGRGSYEQYF
. TRBJ2-2 TRBD2 TRBV7-2 TGTGCCAGCAGCTTAGTAGCGGGGAACACCGGGGAGCTGTTTTTT CASSLVAGNTGELFF
. TRBJ2-3 TRBD2 TRBV20-1 TGCAGTGCCCACAGCAGGAGAAAGGCTAGCGGGGGTAGCACAGATACGCAGTATTTT CSAHSRRKASGGSTDTQYF
. TRBJ2-7 . TRBV6-1 TGTGCCAGCTCAGGCAGGGACTACGAGCAGTACTTC CASSGRDYEQYF
. TRBJ2-5 TRBD2 TRBV24-1 TGTGCCACCAGTCGGGGCGGGAGCACAGAAGAGACCCAGTACTTC CATSRGGSTEETQYF
. TRBJ2-1 TRBD2 TRBV7-9 TGTGCCAGCAGTCCACTAGCGGGGGCGTTACCCTCCTACAATGAGCAGTTCTTC CASSPLAGALPSYNEQFF
. TRBJ2-7 . TRBV28 TGTGCCAGCAGCGAAAATAGGGGCACGTACTACGAGCAGTACTTC CASSENRGTYYEQYF
. TRBJ2-7 TRBD1 TRBV6-2/TRBV6-3 TGTGCCAGCAGTTACGACCTCAGGTGGGACAGGGGCCGATACGAGCAGTACTTC CASSYDLRWDRGRYEQYF
once TRBJ2-1 . TRBV10-2 TGCGCCAGCGGGGGGGACAGCAATGAGCAGTTCTTC CASGGDSNEQFF
. TRBJ2-5 . TRBV4-3 TGCGCCAGCAGCCAGGGGGGGACCCAGTACTTC CASSQGGTQYF
. TRBJ2-7 . TRBV6-1 TGTGCCAGCAGCGACCACGTGGAGCAGTACTTC CASSDHVEQYF
. TRBJ1-5 TRBD1 TRBV11-2 TGTGCCAGCAGCCCGGGACAGGGTCCATGGGGTCAGCCCCAGCATTTT CASSPGQGPWGQPQHF
. TRBJ2-3 . TRBV3-1 TGTGCCAGCAGCCCCACGGGAGAAAATACGCAGTATTTT CASSPTGENTQYF
few TRBJ1-6 TRBD1 TRBV19 TGTGCCAGTTCTACTTTACAGGGGGCTAATTCACCCCTCCACTTT CASSTLQGANSPLHF
. TRBJ2-3 TRBD2 TRBV6-1 TGTGCCAGCAGTGAAGCGAGGGCTAGCGGGAGGGCCACAGATACGCAGTATTTT CASSEARASGRATDTQYF
. TRBJ1-5 . TRBV24-1 TGTGCCACCAGTGAGGGGAAGTATAGCAATCAGCCCCAGCATTTT CATSEGKYSNQPQHF
. TRBJ1-1 . TRBV15 TGTGCCACCAGTTTTGGCCTGAACACTGAAGCTTTCTTT CATSFGLNTEAFF
once TRBJ2-3 TRBD1 TRBV6-2/TRBV6-3 TGTGCCAGCAGTCAAGACAGGGTTAGAGATACGCAGTATTTT CASSQDRVRDTQYF
. TRBJ1-1 . TRBV28 TGTGCCAGCACTTCCTACCCTGAAGCTTTCTTT CASTSYPEAFF
. TRBJ2-3 . TRBV20-1 TGCAGTGCTAGCCACCTCGGGTCCCCTGAACCGGGAAGGGTGGTAGATACGCAGTATTTT CSASHLGSPEPGRVVDTQYF
. TRBJ1-2 TRBD1 TRBV18 TGTGCCAGCTCACCCTCCGGGACAGGGAACTATGGCTACACCTTC CASSPSGTGNYGYTF
. TRBJ2-7 . TRBV27 TGTGCCAGCAGTTTCGCGGGACCCGGGGCCTACGAGCAGTACTTC CASSFAGPGAYEQYF
few TRBJ1-2 . TRBV27 TGTGCCAGCAGTTCCCTCGGGGTGGAGGGGTATGGCTACACCTTC CASSSLGVEGYGYTF
. TRBJ1-5 . TRBV20-1 TGCAGTGCCCCCCTGCTGGGCGCGGGCAATCAGCCCCAGCATTTT CSAPLLGAGNQPQHF
. TRBJ2-1 TRBD1 TRBV7-9 TGTGCCAGCAGCTTAGGCAGGGGGCTTTACAATGAGCAGTTCTTC CASSLGRGLYNEQFF
. TRBJ1-1 . TRBV10-1 TGCGCCAGCAGTCCCCGGGGACAGAACACTGAAGCTTTCTTT CASSPRGQNTEAFF
few TRBJ1-5 . TRBV6-2/TRBV6-3 TGTGCCAGCAGTTATTTACAGGGACATCAGCCCCAGCATTTT CASSYLQGHQPQHF
. TRBJ1-5 . TRBV28 TGTGCCAGCAGTGGACGACGATATCTAAAAGGACATCAGCCCCAGCATTTT CASSGRRYLKGHQPQHF
few TRBJ1-5 . TRBV20-1 TGCAGTGCTAGAGTTTCCCCCCAGGGAGGGGTGGCCCAGCATTTT CSARVSPQGGVAQHF
. TRBJ1-6 TRBD1 TRBV6-1 TGTGCCAGCAGGTTTCCGGACAGGGAGAATTCACCCCTCCACTTT CASRFPDRENSPLHF
. TRBJ2-7 TRBD2 TRBV20-1 TGCAGTGCGCGAAATGGGGCGGGAGAATACGAGCAGTACTTC CSARNGAGEYEQYF
few TRBJ1-2 TRBD1 TRBV6-1 TGTGCCAGCAGGGACAGGGGGCGAGTCTATGGCTACACCTTC CASRDRGRVYGYTF
few TRBJ1-5 TRBD1 TRBV7-9 TGTGCCAGCAGCTTGGTCGGGACAGGGGATCAGCCCCAGCATTTT CASSLVGTGDQPQHF
. TRBJ1-5 . TRBV10-1 TGCGCCAAGTACTACCGGCACGGCAATCAGCCCCAGCATTTT CAKYYRHGNQPQHF
medium-sized TRBJ2-1 TRBD1 TRBV11-3 TGTGCCAGCAGCCCACAGGGGACGGCTCGGAATGAGCAGTTCTTC CASSPQGTARNEQFF
. TRBJ2-5 TRBD1 TRBV24-1 TGTGCCACCAGTGATTTGGACAGGGTCGGAGAGACCCAGTACTTC CATSDLDRVGETQYF
few TRBJ2-3 TRBD2 TRBV24-1 TGTGCCACCAGTGACCCGACTAGCGGGAGGTCAGATACGCAGTATTTT CATSDPTSGRSDTQYF
. TRBJ1-1 . TRBV6-2/TRBV6-3 TGTGCCAGCAGTTACTGGGATCCGACAGACGTGAACACTGAAGCTTTCTTT CASSYWDPTDVNTEAFF
. TRBJ1-2 . TRBV19 TGTGCCAGTAGTATAAAGGTGGCTAGCTATGGCTACACCTTC CASSIKVASYGYTF
. TRBJ2-7 . TRBV6-2/TRBV6-3 TGTGCCAGCAGTTTAGCGGCTAACCCCCGCGAGCAGTACTTC CASSLAANPREQYF
few TRBJ1-3 TRBD1 TRBV20-1 TGCAGTGCTGGGGGACAGGGGGTGATTGGAAACACCATATATTTT CSAGGQGVIGNTIYF
. TRBJ2-3 . TRBV7-2 TGTGCCAGCAGCTCCCCTGGGGATAGGGATACGCAGTATTTT CASSSPGDRDTQYF
. TRBJ1-4 . TRBV20-1 TGCAGTGCTCCCACCTTGCCGTTTGAAAAACTGTTTTTT CSAPTLPFEKLFF
few TRBJ2-1 . TRBV11-2 TGTGCCAGCAGCCACGACCACAGGGTGCCGTTTTACTTC CASSHDHRVPFYF
once TRBJ2-5 . TRBV6-2/TRBV6-3 TGTGCCAGCAGTTACAGGTGGGAGACCCAGTACTTC CASSYRWETQYF
few TRBJ2-4 TRBD2 TRBV7-9 TGTGCCAGCAGCTTAGTACTAGCGGGGTCCTACAAAGCCAAAAACATTCAGTACTTC CASSLVLAGSYKAKNIQYF
. TRBJ1-1 . TRBV20-1 TGCAGTGCTAGAGATTCCGGGACCTACACTGAAGCTTTCTTT CSARDSGTYTEAFF
. TRBJ1-2 . TRBV28 TGTGCCAGCAGTCTCGAGACGATTAACTATGGCTACACCTTC CASSLETINYGYTF
. TRBJ1-5 . TRBV7-6 TGTGCCAGCAGCTTAGATGAGGGAAACCAGCCCCAGCATTTT CASSLDEGNQPQHF
. TRBJ1-6 . TRBV25-1 TGTGCCAGTGATGGGGGGGGAAATTCACCCCTCCACTTT CASDGGGNSPLHF
. TRBJ1-5 . TRBV30 TGTGCCTGGAGTCGGGGGGAGGGTCAGCCCCAGCATTTT CAWSRGEGQPQHF